The source of this T cell receptor (beta chain) is a study of Tregs in tolerant kidney transplant recipients. Profiling relied on immunoSEQ multiplex PCR, and the TCRdb table lists in-frame clones only, not all of them. The data hold about 44,000 clones, with nearly 97% observed a single time. On this clone: Its antigen is unknown.

This CDR3 region has 10 residues. This chain links TRBV21-1 with TRBJ2-3. TRBV21-1 is assigned pseudogene status. The source is a human donor in good health. The source material was Tregs from blood cultured with allogeneic cells. The CDR3 sequence: CVRSTDTQYF. In DNA form, the CDR3 reads TGTGTAAGGAGCACAGATACGCAGTATTTT.